These T cell receptor beta chains were read from a single sample in a study of shared clonotypes between healthy human individuals. This table comes from immunoSEQ multiplex PCR, and its TCRdb copy is limited to in-frame clones, with some not included. This table has roughly 1,500,000 clones, about 98.5% appearing once. Material for sequencing was naive CD4+ T cells sorted from blood. These receptors came from a man in his thirties or forties in good health. Each CDR3 is given with its conserved first and last residue. D genes are given only for firm matches.

TRBV27,TRBD1,TRBJ2-7,CASSLLPQGANEQYF,TGTGCCAGCAGTTTACTTCCACAGGGGGCCAACGAGCAGTACTTC
TRBV5-1,-,TRBJ2-1,CASSLLGSSEQFF,TGCGCCAGCAGCTTGTTGGGGTCCTCTGAGCAGTTCTTC
TRBV7-9,-,TRBJ2-3,CASSSQPLITSTDTQYF,TGTGCCAGCAGCTCACAACCACTGATAACTAGCACAGATACGCAGTATTTT
TRBV9,-,TRBJ2-1,CASSPDSSSYNEQFF,TGTGCCAGCAGCCCGGACTCGAGCTCCTACAATGAGCAGTTCTTC
TRBV18,-,TRBJ1-1,CASSPLGWYPENTEAFF,TGTGCCAGCTCACCACTGGGCTGGTACCCCGAGAACACTGAAGCTTTCTTT
TRBV28,-,TRBJ2-7,CASSSQGGRSYEQYF,TGTGCCAGCAGTTCCCAGGGGGGCCGCTCCTACGAGCAGTACTTC
TRBV6-5,-,TRBJ2-7,CASSYIRTLIVREQYF,TGTGCCAGCAGTTACATCCGGACCTTAATAGTGAGGGAGCAGTACTTC
TRBV9,TRBD2,TRBJ2-7,CASSPRLAGDYEQYF,TGTGCCAGCAGCCCTAGACTAGCGGGGGACTACGAGCAGTACTTC
TRBV5-5,-,TRBJ2-1,CASSQAQRGYNEQFF,TGTGCCAGCAGCCAAGCGCAGAGGGGTTACAATGAGCAGTTCTTC
TRBV5-1,TRBD2,TRBJ2-5,CASSPMTSGDVRHF,TGCGCCAGCAGCCCCATGACTAGCGGGGACGTTAGGCACTTC